This TCR beta chain was identified in a study of T cell responses to AZD1222 COVID-19 vaccine. The assay was immunoSEQ multiplex PCR, and TCRdb's table has in-frame clones only and misses some. Among about 110,000 clones, around 93% were seen once, and the ten largest hold about 3%. The specimen was peripheral blood, collected 28 days after the second AZD1222 dose. The TCR originated in an adult who received the AZD1222 COVID-19 vaccine.

As DNA, the CDR3 is TGTGCCAGCAGTTATTTAGCGGGAGCGACCCACGAGCAGTACTTC. This encodes CASSYLAGATHEQYF. The genes are TRBV6-5 and TRBJ2-7; TRBD2 matches 9 bases. The ends lost 3 bases at V and 5 bases at J; junction bases unmatched: 8. CDR3 size: 15 residues. The germline V gene encodes CDR1 MNHEY and CDR2 SVGAGI.